This TCR beta chain is drawn from a study of graft-versus-host responses after intestinal transplantation. In the study overall: Every recipient had anti-thymocyte globulin induction and approximately three years of tacrolimus plus steroids.

Study results and caveats: Recipient marrow showed GvH clones, some seen first in ileum or blood. High graft-versus-host to host-versus-graft clonal ratios were seen in allografts of patients with graft-donor T cell macrochimerism.

Looked up from germline, CDR1 is SGHVS and CDR2 is FNYEAQ. J lost 3 bases, V lost 2 bases, and 4 bases had no gene match. The CDR3 extends over 15 amino acids. Worth noting for this clone: What it binds is unknown.

The protocol was immunoSEQ multiplex PCR, while the TCRdb copy is restricted to in-frame clones and leaves out a portion. The sample contains 85,000 to 100,000 clones, about 92% of which appear only once. The source was unstimulated CD8+ T cells sorted from spleen or lymph node cells, collected before intestinal transplant. V usage is TRBV7-6 and J usage is TRBJ2-7; 10 nucleotides align to TRBD1. This sequence was found in a human donor who received an intestinal transplant. The CDR3 coding sequence is TGTGCCAGCAGCTTACAGGGACAGGGGCTCTACGAGCAGTACTTC. Amino acids: CASSLQGQGLYEQYF.